One and the same sample provided the 4 T cell receptor beta chains below, sequenced in a study of blood T cell repertoires in COVID-19. The repertoire was sequenced with immunoSEQ multiplex PCR; TCRdb's copy has only in-frame clones and lacks some. Found here are some 340,000 clones, roughly 90% of them singletons; the top ten hold 3.5% to 5%. The sequencing input was PBMCs or T cells enriched from blood (not recorded which). All receptors come from a woman in her 30s who had been exposed to COVID-19.

This clone was seen just once. V gene TRBV7-3 combines with J gene TRBJ1-1, with 9 bases aligning to TRBD1. V was clipped by 4 bases and J by 6 bases; unmatched bases: 3. The CDR3 has 13 residues. Per germline, CDR1 SGHTA and CDR2 FQGTGA. CDR3 protein: CASSSTGGAEAFF. Here the CDR3 DNA reads TGTGCCAGCAGCTCGACAGGGGGTGCTGAAGCTTTCTTT.

The chain uses TRBV18 and TRBJ2-1, with 7 bases fitting TRBD1. This CDR3 region has 16 residues. Germline CDR1 KGHSH, CDR2 LQKENI. The V and J ends lost 0 bases and 4 bases, in that order; junction bases with no gene match: 6. CDR3 region: CASSPPGGTEYNEQFF. In DNA, the CDR3 is TGTGCCAGCTCACCACCGGGTGGGACAGAATACAATGAGCAGTTCTTC.

This chain uses TRBV5-6 with TRBJ1-6, with TRBD1 matching over 7 bases. The CDR3 has 15 residues. CDR1 is SGHDT and CDR2 is YYEEEE in the germline V gene. The V gene end was trimmed by 1 base and the J gene end by 8 bases; junction bases not matched to a gene: 6. CDR3 residues: CASSLPGQRDSPLHF. CDR3 coding DNA: TGTGCCAGCAGCTTGCCGGGACAGAGAGATTCACCCCTCCACTTT.

The V gene is TRBV15, the J gene TRBJ1-2; TRBD1 might be the D (6 bases). Trimming removed 7 bases from V and 4 bases from J, with 19 bases in between. The CDR3 loop spans 15 amino acids. Looked up from germline, CDR1 is LNHNV and CDR2 is YYDKDF (reference sequence). The CDR3 DNA follows: TGTGCCACCAAAGGGGGGGAAGGGCAGTCCTATGGCTACACCTTC. Protein sequence: CATKGGEGQSYGYTF. The entire variable domain, with the rest obtained from reference TRBV15 and TRBJ1-2, is as follows: DAMVIQNPRYQVTQFGKPVTLSCSQTLNHNVMYWYQQKSSQAPKLLFHYYDKDFNNEADTPDNFQSRRPNTSFCFLDIRSPGLGDTAMYLCATKGGEGQSYGYTFGSGTRLTVV.